The entry below describes one TCR beta chain. Its antigen is not known. This specimen belongs to a study of OX40 agonist ivuxolimab in advanced cancers. Study conclusions and caveats: Relative to CD4+ cells, CD8+ T cells on average had more expanded clones.

The method was immunoSEQ multiplex PCR; TCRdb's version includes in-frame clones alone and lacks a portion of them. The table shows roughly 62,000 clones, with roughly 84% occurring only once. V was pared by 6 bases and J by 1 base, with 18 bases between. The CDR3 totals 16 residues. Germline V gene sequence: CDR1 MNHNY, CDR2 SVGAGI (reference sequence). Any history of autoimmune disease or systemic immunosuppression disqualified patients. The receptor was isolated from an adult with an advanced solid tumor such as melanoma, head and neck, liver or kidney cancer. The input for sequencing was CD4+ or CD8+ T cells sorted from blood, taken in a trial of the OX40 agonist ivuxolimab. The V and J genes are TRBV6-6 and TRBJ1-1; a weak D match, TRBD1 (5 bases). CDR3 bases: TGTGCCAGCAGCATACCTTCGAGTAGGGGGAACACTGAAGCTTTCTTT. Translated: CASSIPSSRGNTEAFF.